A selection of T cell receptor beta chains follows, all from one sample in a study of long-term antiretroviral therapy in people with HIV. Libraries were prepared by immunoSEQ multiplex PCR; TCRdb keeps only in-frame clonotypes and omits some of them. The sample has about 39,000 clones; roughly 85% are singletons. The input for sequencing was unsorted PBMCs, taken 3.1 years after starting antiretroviral therapy. All receptors come from a woman aged 45 to 65 with HIV. Each CDR3 is given with its conserved first and last residue. D genes are given only for firm matches. Expanded clones get a size class; other rows say once, few or many, or leave the size out.

>NA|NA|TRBV25-1|TRBJ2-7
TGTGCCAGCAGTGAATATACGGGCGTATTCTCCTACGAGCAGTACTTC
CASSEYTGVFSYEQYF
>NA|NA|TRBV18|TRBJ1-1
TGTGCCAGCTCACCCCGAACAGGGTTGAGCACTGAAGCTTTCTTT
CASSPRTGLSTEAFF
>NA|NA|TRBV30|TRBJ1-1
TGTGCCTGGAATCTAAAATCCATGACTGAAGCTTTCTTT
CAWNLKSMTEAFF
>NA|NA|TRBV5-1|TRBJ1-1
TGCGCCAGCAGCTTGGAAGTTCGGGGGACTGAAGCTTTCTTT
CASSLEVRGTEAFF
>NA|NA|TRBV19|TRBJ2-7
TGTGCCAGTAGTATTCAGGTGACCTACGAGCAGTACTTC
CASSIQVTYEQYF
>NA|TRBD1|TRBV19|TRBJ1-4
TGTGCCAGTGGTTTCGGGACAGAAGGTGAAAAACTGTTTTTT
CASGFGTEGEKLFF
>few|NA|TRBV7-6|TRBJ2-7
TGTGCCAGCAGCTACCGAGAGAAGCTCGAGCAGTACTTC
CASSYREKLEQYF
>NA|TRBD1|TRBV7-8|TRBJ2-2
TGTGCCAGCAGCCCAAGACAGGGGGGGAACACCGGGGAGCTGTTTTTT
CASSPRQGGNTGELFF
>NA|NA|TRBV7-9|TRBJ2-7
TGTGCCAGCAGCTTAGCGTCAATTAACTACGAGCAGTACTTC
CASSLASINYEQYF
>NA|NA|TRBV6-5|TRBJ2-7
TGTGCCAGCAGGGAGACTATTTACGAGCAGTACTTC
CASRETIYEQYF
>once|NA|TRBV5-1|TRBJ1-1
TGCGCCAGCAGCTTGACCGACGGGGTCCTTGAAGCTTTCTTT
CASSLTDGVLEAFF
>NA|NA|TRBV11-3|TRBJ2-1
TGTGCCAGCAGCTTAGGGACTAATAACAATGAGCAGTTCTTC
CASSLGTNNNEQFF
>NA|TRBD1|TRBV5-1|TRBJ2-7
TGCGCCAGCAGCGTCTGGGACAGGGGAAACGAGCAGTACTTC
CASSVWDRGNEQYF
>NA|TRBD2|TRBV19|TRBJ2-1
TGTGCCAGTAGGGTGGCGGGGGGTCCCTACAATGAGCAGTTCTTC
CASRVAGGPYNEQFF
>NA|NA|TRBV6-5|TRBJ2-3
TGTGCCAGCAGTTACGGGGCGGAGCTGAGAGCAGATACGCAGTATTTT
CASSYGAELRADTQYF
>NA|NA|TRBV5-4|TRBJ2-7
TGTGCCAGCAGCGCCGGGACAACACTATACGAGCAGTACTTC
CASSAGTTLYEQYF
>NA|NA|TRBV4-2|TRBJ2-1
TGTGCCAGCAGCCCAATTAGCGGTAGCTCCTACAATGAGCAGTTCTTC
CASSPISGSSYNEQFF
>NA|NA|TRBV4-2|TRBJ1-5
TGTGCCAGCAGCCAGATGGACAACCCCAATCAGCCCCAGCATTTT
CASSQMDNPNQPQHF
>NA|TRBD1|TRBV6-5|TRBJ1-2
TGTGCCAGCAGTTACTACCAGGGGGCTTGGGAAGGCTACACCTTC
CASSYYQGAWEGYTF
>NA|TRBD2|TRBV18|TRBJ2-5
TGTGCCAGCCGGACTAGCGATCAAGAGACCCAGTACTTC
CASRTSDQETQYF
>NA|NA|TRBV19|TRBJ1-1
TGTGCCAGTAGTATTAAACGTGAAGCTTTCTTT
CASSIKREAFF
>NA|NA|TRBV4-1|TRBJ2-1
TGCGCCAGCAGATTGGTACCGACGGACAATGAGCAGTTCTTC
CASRLVPTDNEQFF
>NA|NA|TRBV5-1|TRBJ1-1
TGCGCCAGCAGCTCAGACCCTGGACAGACGAACACTGAAGCTTTCTTT
CASSSDPGQTNTEAFF
>NA|NA|TRBV19|TRBJ1-2
TGTGCCAGTAGTATAGGACAGCTATATGGCTACACCTTC
CASSIGQLYGYTF
>NA|NA|TRBV7-3|TRBJ2-3
TGTGCCAGCAGCTTAGGCGGGTACACAGATACGCAGTATTTT
CASSLGGYTDTQYF
>NA|NA|TRBV7-2|TRBJ1-2
TGTGCCAGCAGCTCAGGACTACTCTACTATGGCTACACCTTC
CASSSGLLYYGYTF
>NA|TRBD2|TRBV6-4|TRBJ2-3
TGTGCCAGCAGCCGACTAGCGGGGAGCCCAGATACGCAGTATTTT
CASSRLAGSPDTQYF
>few|NA|TRBV19|TRBJ1-5
TGTGCCAGTATTCCGGGTATATCTAGCAATCAGCCCCAGCATTTT
CASIPGISSNQPQHF
>NA|TRBD2|TRBV2|TRBJ2-5
TGTGCCAGCAGTACACCCGGACTAGCGGGGACGGGGACCCAGTACTTC
CASSTPGLAGTGTQYF
>NA|NA|TRBV4-2|TRBJ2-7
TGTGCCAGCAGCCAAGATTTGGGCGGGACCACCTACGAGCAGTACTTC
CASSQDLGGTTYEQYF
>NA|NA|TRBV7-8|TRBJ1-1
TGTGCCAGCAGCTCGAGTACGGGCAAAGGAGGCACTGAAGCTTTCTTT
CASSSSTGKGGTEAFF
>NA|NA|TRBV7-8|TRBJ2-3
TGTGCCAGCAGCCCAGAAGGGGCAGATACGCAGTATTTT
CASSPEGADTQYF
>NA|NA|TRBV14|TRBJ1-2
TGTGCCAGCAGCCAGGATTACAGGGCCTATGGCTACACCTTC
CASSQDYRAYGYTF